This T cell receptor (beta chain) stems from a study of T cell responses to AZD1222 COVID-19 vaccine. Study conclusions and caveats: The study sampled repertoires only after the peak T cell response. A mostly white British donor set with more females was recruited, and clonal diversity was possibly underestimated. It was only a handful of AZD1222 recipients who were seropositive at baseline.

Repertoires were generated with immunoSEQ multiplex PCR, while TCRdb's copy carries only in-frame clones and drops some. The sample consists of 150,000 to 200,000 clones, around 92% of them appearing once. In regard to this clone: Its antigen is unidentified.

This receptor was identified in an adult in good health. The sequencing used peripheral blood, collected on day 0 of AZD1222 vaccination.

Written as DNA, the CDR3 is TGTGCCAGCAGCCATCTCCCAAGGGACTCTAGCTATGGCTACACCTTC. This sequence encodes CASSHLPRDSSYGYTF. The chain is built from TRBV4-2 and TRBJ1-2, with D possibly matching TRBD1 (5 bases). Germline V gene lookup returns CDR1 LGHNA and CDR2 YNFKEQ. The germline V and J ends were trimmed by 3 bases and 4 bases, with 18 bases remaining between them. This CDR3 is 16 amino acids long.